This TCR beta chain was sequenced during a study of identical twins. The donor group consisted entirely of healthy Caucasians. Template switching introduced a universal primer site, and the cDNA bore unique molecular identifiers. TCRdb reanalysed the 5' RACE reads using MiXCR and keeps one entry per CDR3 protein. The table has 700,000 or so distinct CDR3 sequences, under 9% seen once. CDR3 length: 13 residues. The junction had 3 bases not matched to a gene; V was cut back by 4 bases and J by 5 bases. CDR1 is SGHAT and CDR2 is FQNNGV in the germline V gene. The same sample was also studied in work on yellow fever vaccine responses in identical twins. That work contributes: Convergence reportedly seemed to mark part of the twins' vaccine T cell response, with personalization marking the rest.

The J gene is TRBJ2-7, the V gene TRBV11-2; the match to TRBD2 covers 9 bases. The receptor's source is a woman younger than 35 in good health. The material sequenced was PBMCs. CDR3 in DNA: TGTGCCAGCAGCTCTAGCGGGGTTAACGAGCAGTACTTC. The encoded protein is CASSSSGVNEQYF.